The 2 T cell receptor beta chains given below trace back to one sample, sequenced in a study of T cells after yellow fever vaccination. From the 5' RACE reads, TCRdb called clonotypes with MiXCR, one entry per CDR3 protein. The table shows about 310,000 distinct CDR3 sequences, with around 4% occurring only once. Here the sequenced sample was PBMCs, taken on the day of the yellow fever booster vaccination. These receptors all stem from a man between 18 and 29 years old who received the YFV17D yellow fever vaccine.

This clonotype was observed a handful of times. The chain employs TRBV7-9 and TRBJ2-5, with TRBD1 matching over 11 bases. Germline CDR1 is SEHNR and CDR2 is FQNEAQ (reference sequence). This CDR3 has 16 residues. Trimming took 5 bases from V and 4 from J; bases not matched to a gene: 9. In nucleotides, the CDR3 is TGTGCCAGCAGCGGACGGGACAGGGGGTTCGGAGAGACCCAGTACTTC. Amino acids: CASSGRDRGFGETQYF.

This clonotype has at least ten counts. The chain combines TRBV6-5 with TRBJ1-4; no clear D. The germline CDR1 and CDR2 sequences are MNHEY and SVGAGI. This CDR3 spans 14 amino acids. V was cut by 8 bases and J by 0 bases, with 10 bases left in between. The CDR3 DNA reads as TGTGCCAGCTCGAGGTTCGCAACTAATGAAAAACTGTTTTTT. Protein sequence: CASSRFATNEKLFF.